This TCR beta chain came from a study of shared clonotypes between healthy human individuals (TCRdb year 2020). Turning to the overall study: The cohort comprised a couple of women and a few men aged 18 to 49 years. Per donor, leukapheresis produced somewhere between about 0.9 and 10 billion PBMCs. For each donor, CD4 naive and CD4 memory were each given three plates, CD8 naive was given two plates, and CD8 memory was given one plate. To estimate repertoire size and how much clonotypes are shared between individuals, the study performed deep sequencing of blood TCR repertoires from a handful of healthy adults. To increase sequencing depth and limit assay-specific biases, TCR repertoire library preparation and sequencing were carried out by different laboratories using diverse techniques. What the work shows at the level of the full study, not this receptor alone: Pairwise subsampling indicated that sequencing depth was expected to affect the degree of clonotype sharing among donors. Compared with non-shared clonotypes, clonotypes shared by all four sorted-subset donors had higher generation probabilities. Sampling was restricted to blood, and TCR repertoires in tissues likely differ from the TCR repertoires found in blood. Naive subsets generally had larger estimated clonotype richness than memory subsets did. The small number of donors limited the genetic and exposure-history diversity represented. When a few donors were compared, the shared fraction of clonotypes was 5% to 6.5% for naive CD4, 3.5% to 4% for naive CD8, 2% to 2.5% for memory CD4, and less than 0.45% for memory CD8. Rarefaction of sorted-subset datasets indicated incomplete sequencing despite the large sequencing depth.

Healthy HIV-negative adults with no recently reported acute infections or vaccinations were included as donors. Every donor was a Caucasian adult residing in Nashville, Tennessee, USA. CD4+ T cells were enriched by magnetic negative selection, after which naive cells were positively selected on CD45RA and the negative fraction was taken as the memory subset. Blood was collected by leukapheresis, and PBMCs were isolated by Ficoll-Histopaque density gradient centrifugation and then cryopreserved in liquid nitrogen vapor phase. Analytical flow cytometry was used to check the purity and quantity of every magnetically sorted T cell population. Each sorted fraction had its genomic DNA isolated and then quantified by UV absorbance on a Nanodrop 2000c. The CDR3 goes from the cysteine to the phenylalanine over 13 residues. Only CDR3 DNA remains: 39 bases, in frame from the first base. CDR1 and CDR2 are drawn from the germline V gene: SGHAT, FQNNGV. V sheds 5 bases and J sheds 0 bases, leaving 8 bases between their ends.

TCR CDR3 regions were amplified from genomic DNA by multiplex PCR using the deep immunoSEQ assay. For each cell subset, the extracted genomic DNA was distributed evenly across all wells of several immunoSEQ 96-well plates, and each plate served as one replicate. For sorted subsets, each replicate PCR was loaded with 200 ng genomic DNA, equivalent to 25,000 to 35,000 T cell genomes. Purified libraries were measured with a Qubit 3.0 fluorometer, size-checked on a Bioanalyzer 2100, and measured again with the KAPA Library Quantification kit. A separate single-read 150-cycle Illumina NextSeq 550 flow cell was used to sequence each immunoSEQ 96-well plate. The paper's data handling went like this. The immunoSEQ output contained only junctional sequences without quality scores, so filtering could not match that applied to full-length reads. Sequences were annotated with PyIR, a Python wrapper for IgBLAST v1.9, and V/J genes and CDR3 were assigned using IMGT germline references. Any read was removed if the V/J assignment was weak (E-value above 1e-6), the CDR3 was missing, or the read contained stop codons, out-of-frame junctions, or ambiguous translated residues. V3J clonotypes were defined as sequences sharing an identical inferred V gene, J gene, and CDR3 amino acid sequence. To compute the percentage overlap between repertoires, the number of shared unique clonotypes was divided by the size of the smaller repertoire. RTK rarefaction, the Chao1 estimator, and Recon v2.1 estimates of unobserved clonotypes were used to assess repertoire richness. Generation probabilities for all TCRbeta clonotypes obtained by the gDNA method from several donors were computed using OLGA. TCRdb carries this immuneACCESS record with in-frame sequences only. Its versions omit some clonotypes, under half of them owing to an unresolved V gene in the studies checked, with the rest unexplained. That table furnishes V, J and clone size, whereas the DNA furnished D and trimming. The sample table records around 2,000,000 clones; roughly 96% of these occur just once. The ten largest clones add up to around 0.13% of the sample.

In regard to this clone: The antigen it binds to is not known. There are no base qualities to consult, and no much larger clone falls within one base.

The chain is encoded by TRBV11-2 joined to TRBJ2-7; no D segment can be confidently identified. Sequencing used naive CD4+ T cells sorted from blood. Explained via the paper, the cell subset or site label denotes: CD45RA+ positively selected. The source of this sequence is a man younger than 30 in good health. The CDR3 region: CASSNRASYEQYF. The nucleotide sequence reads TGTGCCAGCAGCAACCGGGCCTCCTACGAGCAGTACTTC.